This is a list of T cell receptor beta chains from one sample in a study of T-cell reconstitution after alpha-beta-depleted transplantation in children. MiXCR, applied by TCRdb to the PCR reads, yields one record per CDR3 protein. The table shows about 640,000 distinct CDR3 sequences, with around a sixth occurring only once. Sample: PBMCs from the stem cell graft donor, taken from the stem cell graft. These receptors were obtained from a human donor who donated a stem cell graft to a child with acute myeloid leukemia. The CDR3 runs from the conserved cysteine through the conserved F or W. A D gene is named only where the DNA matches it firmly. Some rows mark clone size as missing; the rest say once, few, many or name a class of expanded clone.

J gene: TRBJ2-5
clone size: many
D gene: TRBD2
V gene: TRBV19
CDR3 DNA: TGTGCCAGTAAGAAGCGGGGGGACCAAGAGACCCAGTACTTC
CDR3 protein: CASKKRGDQETQYF

J gene: TRBJ1-2
clone size: many
D gene: .
V gene: TRBV20-1
CDR3 DNA: TGCAGTGCTAGCGGGGGGTTCTATGGCTACACCTTC
CDR3 protein: CSASGGFYGYTF

J gene: TRBJ2-2
clone size: few
D gene: TRBD1
V gene: TRBV7-9
CDR3 DNA: TGTGCCAGCTGGGGACAGAAGAACACCGGGGAGCTGTTTTTT
CDR3 protein: CASWGQKNTGELFF

J gene: TRBJ2-4
clone size: few
D gene: TRBD2
V gene: TRBV20-1
CDR3 DNA: TGCAGTGCTAGCCCCGGTATCGGCCTAGCGGGAACCAAAAACATTCAGTACTTC
CDR3 protein: CSASPGIGLAGTKNIQYF

J gene: TRBJ2-5
clone size: .
D gene: .
V gene: TRBV11-1
CDR3 DNA: TGTGCCAGCAGCCGTCCTCAGGACAGCCTTATACTAGGGGAGACCCAGTACTTC
CDR3 protein: CASSRPQDSLILGETQYF

J gene: TRBJ2-2
clone size: many
D gene: .
V gene: TRBV12-3/TRBV12-4
CDR3 DNA: TGTGCCAGCAGTTTAACAGGGGAGGTCGGGGAGCTGTTTTTT
CDR3 protein: CASSLTGEVGELFF

J gene: TRBJ1-6
clone size: few
D gene: .
V gene: TRBV6-1
CDR3 DNA: TGTGCCAGCAGTATGGGAGATAATTCACCCCTCCACTTT
CDR3 protein: CASSMGDNSPLHF

J gene: TRBJ2-2
clone size: many
D gene: .
V gene: TRBV20-1
CDR3 DNA: TGCAGTGCTAGAGCCGGGACAACGAACACCGGGGAGCTGTTTTTT
CDR3 protein: CSARAGTTNTGELFF

J gene: TRBJ1-5
clone size: few
D gene: .
V gene: TRBV6-5
CDR3 DNA: TGTGCCAGCAGTTTCGCGGGCTATCAGCCCCAGCATTTT
CDR3 protein: CASSFAGYQPQHF

J gene: TRBJ2-3
clone size: many
D gene: TRBD2
V gene: TRBV20-1
CDR3 DNA: TGCAGTGGACCAGCGGGGGGGGGAGATACGCAGTATTTT
CDR3 protein: CSGPAGGGDTQYF

J gene: TRBJ2-3
clone size: few
D gene: .
V gene: TRBV11-2
CDR3 DNA: TGTGCCAGCAGCTTACAGGGTTTTACGCAGTATTTT
CDR3 protein: CASSLQGFTQYF

J gene: TRBJ1-2
clone size: .
D gene: TRBD1
V gene: TRBV20-1
CDR3 DNA: TGCAGTGCTAGAGATAGAGGACAGGGGGATTTTTCGGGTGGCTACACCTTC
CDR3 protein: CSARDRGQGDFSGGYTF

J gene: TRBJ2-1
clone size: few
D gene: .
V gene: TRBV5-1
CDR3 DNA: TGCGCCAGCAGCTTGGGCCGGACAAAGGAAAATGAGCAGTTCTTC
CDR3 protein: CASSLGRTKENEQFF

J gene: TRBJ2-4
clone size: many
D gene: TRBD1
V gene: TRBV20-1
CDR3 DNA: TGCAGTGCTTCTACAGGGGCGGTGGCCAAAAACATTCAGTACTTC
CDR3 protein: CSASTGAVAKNIQYF

J gene: TRBJ1-4
clone size: many
D gene: .
V gene: TRBV7-2
CDR3 DNA: TGTGCCAGCAGCTATAGGGCAACTGAAAAACTGTTTTTT
CDR3 protein: CASSYRATEKLFF

J gene: TRBJ2-1
clone size: .
D gene: TRBD2
V gene: TRBV7-3
CDR3 DNA: TGTGCCAGCAGCTTAACTAGCGGGGGTTTTTACAATGAGCAGTTCTTC
CDR3 protein: CASSLTSGGFYNEQFF

J gene: TRBJ2-5
clone size: .
D gene: .
V gene: TRBV25-1
CDR3 DNA: TGTGCCAGCAGTGAAGACAGGCGAAGGGAGGAGACCCAGTACTTC
CDR3 protein: CASSEDRRREETQYF

J gene: TRBJ1-6
clone size: many
D gene: .
V gene: TRBV5-1
CDR3 DNA: TGCGCCAGCAGCATGGGGTCCAATTCACCCCTCCACTTT
CDR3 protein: CASSMGSNSPLHF

J gene: TRBJ1-2
clone size: many
D gene: .
V gene: TRBV4-3
CDR3 DNA: TGCGCCAGCAGCCAAGATTATCTTCGCACACAGGGAGCTGGGGGCTACACCTTC
CDR3 protein: CASSQDYLRTQGAGGYTF

J gene: TRBJ2-3
clone size: .
D gene: .
V gene: TRBV6-5
CDR3 DNA: TGTGCCAGCAGGTCCACTGGGGCTGCAGATACGCAGTATTTT
CDR3 protein: CASRSTGAADTQYF

J gene: TRBJ1-5
clone size: many
D gene: .
V gene: TRBV6-2/TRBV6-3
CDR3 DNA: TGTGCCTCTGACACTTTCGATAGCAATCAGCCCCAGCATTTT
CDR3 protein: CASDTFDSNQPQHF

J gene: TRBJ1-4
clone size: few
D gene: .
V gene: TRBV15
CDR3 DNA: TGTGCCACCAGCCCTAAACTGCCAACTAATGAAAAACTGTTTTTT
CDR3 protein: CATSPKLPTNEKLFF

J gene: TRBJ1-1
clone size: many
D gene: .
V gene: TRBV29-1
CDR3 DNA: TGCAGCGTCGTGTCGGGGGGAGGTACTGAAGCTTTCTTT
CDR3 protein: CSVVSGGGTEAFF